The 21 T cell receptor beta chains in this list originate from one sample, sequenced in a study of blood T cell repertoires in COVID-19. Data came from immunoSEQ multiplex PCR; TCRdb stores just in-frame clones and leaves some out. The repertoire has some 250,000 clones, around 88% of them found once; the top ten carry roughly 10%. The material sequenced was PBMCs or T cells enriched from blood (not recorded which). The receptor source for this set is a man aged 40-50 years who had recovered from COVID-19.

This chain joins TRBV30 and TRBJ2-7; 9 bases are shared with TRBD2. J was trimmed by 4 bases and V by 2 bases; bases with no gene match: 9. CDR1 is GTSNPN, CDR2 SVGIG, per germline (reference sequence). The CDR3 is 15 amino acids. CDR3 sequence: CAWSRIAGDLYEQYF. The CDR3 DNA reads as TGTGCCTGGAGTAGGATAGCGGGGGACCTTTACGAGCAGTACTTC.

The chain combines TRBV5-5 with TRBJ2-7, with D uncertain. This CDR3 is built from 15 residues. V lost 0 bases and J lost 1, with 11 bases in between. In germline, CDR1 is SGHKS, CDR2 YYEKEE (reference sequence). CDR3 loop: CASSLDWLPSYEQYF. The CDR3 DNA is TGTGCCAGCAGCTTGGACTGGTTGCCGTCCTACGAGCAGTACTTC.

The chain couples TRBV5-6 to TRBJ1-2, with D perhaps matching TRBD1 (6 bases). The CDR3 contains 14 residues. Between the trimmed V and J ends, which lost 2 bases and 4 bases, there was a span of 12 bases. Germline V lookup: CDR1 SGHDT, CDR2 YYEEEE. CDR3 region: CASSLWGGGYGYTF. The DNA of the CDR3 is TGTGCCAGCAGCTTATGGGGGGGCGGCTATGGCTACACCTTC.

The rearrangement joins TRBV11-2 to TRBJ2-7; D is perhaps TRBD1 (5 bases). The CDR3 totals 17 residues. Trimming pared 0 bases from V and 4 bases from J, leaving 19 bases between. Germline V lookup: CDR1 SGHAT, CDR2 FQNNGV. CDR3 residues: CASSLDRPGSQGYEQYF. The CDR3 coding sequence is TGTGCCAGCAGCTTAGATCGACCGGGTTCCCAGGGTTACGAGCAGTACTTC.

CDR3 nucleotides: TGTGCCAGCAGCTCCCCGGGACAGGGGGCGGACAATCAGCCCCAGCATTTT. Translation: CASSSPGQGADNQPQHF. This chain links TRBV7-8 with TRBJ1-5; 12 nucleotides agree with TRBD1. Germline CDR1 is SGHVS and CDR2 is FQNEAQ. V was clipped by 4 bases and J by 3 bases; unmatched bases: 7. There are 17 residues in the CDR3. The whole variable domain, remainder taken from reference TRBV7-8 and TRBJ1-5, is GAGVSQSPRYKVAKRGQDVALRCDPISGHVSLFWYQQALGQGPEFLTYFQNEAQLDKSGLPSDRFFAERPEGSVSTLKIQRTQQEDSAVYLCASSSPGQGADNQPQHFGDGTRLSIL.

This chain joins TRBV25-1 and TRBJ1-2, with 8 nucleotides matching TRBD1. CDR1 MGHDK and CDR2 SYGVNS come from the germline V gene. The CDR3 sequence is 17 residues long. V dropped 0 bases and J dropped 4; count of bases not matched to a gene: 10. The CDR3 is CASSEYDGTGLGYGYTF. In DNA form, the CDR3 reads TGTGCCAGCAGTGAATATGACGGGACAGGCCTCGGCTATGGCTACACCTTC.

The rearrangement uses TRBV6-4 and TRBJ2-2, with a weak D call TRBD1 (6 bases). The V gene lost 3 bases and the J gene lost 3 bases, with 8 bases spanning the gap. Germline values: CDR1 MRHNA, CDR2 SNTAGT. The CDR3 totals 14 residues. DNA of the CDR3: TGTGCCAGCAGTGAGGGACACCACACCGGGGAGCTGTTTTTT. It is translated as CASSEGHHTGELFF.

V and J are TRBV18 and TRBJ2-7, with TRBD1 matching 10 bases. V was clipped by 4 bases and J by 1 base; unmatched bases: 7. CDR3 size: 16 residues. CDR1 and CDR2 from the germline V gene are KGHSH and LQKENI. In nucleotides, the CDR3 is TGTGCCAGCTCACTCGGGACAGGGGTCATGTCCTACGAGCAGTACTTC. Its protein product is CASSLGTGVMSYEQYF.

This clone was recorded only once. This chain uses TRBV27 with TRBJ1-4, with 7 bases identical to TRBD1. Germline values: CDR1 MNHEY, CDR2 SMNVEV (reference sequence). V dropped 5 bases and J dropped 8; count of bases not matched to a gene: 8. The CDR3 loop spans 14 amino acids. The CDR3 protein is CASSLGQSPEKLFF. CDR3 in DNA: TGTGCCAGCAGTCTGGGACAGTCTCCCGAAAAACTGTTTTTT.

This sequence joins TRBV3-1 (or the pseudogene TRBV3-2) and TRBJ2-1; 11 nucleotides line up with TRBD2. Germline-derived CDR1 and CDR2 are LGHDT and YNNKEL (reference sequence). V lost 3 bases, J lost 4 bases, and 8 bases stayed unmatched. The CDR3 contains 17 residues. The DNA of the CDR3 is TGTGCCAGCAGCCAGTTAGCGGGGGGGCATACGTACAATGAGCAGTTCTTC. Translation: CASSQLAGGHTYNEQFF.

This clone has just a few counts. The chain combines TRBV18 with TRBJ1-4; 10 nucleotides agree with TRBD1. Germline trimming cut 3 bases from V and 8 bases from J; bases unmatched to any gene: 6. Germline V CDR1 and CDR2: KGHSH, LQKENI. The CDR3 is 15 residues long. The CDR3: CASSPAGQGLEKLFF. In DNA, the CDR3 is TGTGCCAGCTCACCCGCGGGACAGGGGCTGGAAAAACTGTTTTTT. Using reference TRBV18 and TRBJ1-4 for the parts outside the CDR3, the full variable domain is NAGVMQNPRHLVRRRGQEARLRCSPMKGHSHVYWYRQLPEEGLKFMVYLQKENIIDESGMPKERFSAEFPKEGPSILRIQQVVRGDSAAYFCASSPAGQGLEKLFFGSGTQLSVL.

V and J are TRBV24-1 and TRBJ1-1, with 9 bases identical to TRBD1. The CDR3 runs to 13 residues. Germline-derived CDR1 and CDR2 are KGHDR and SFDVKD. V was pared by 1 base and J by 14 bases, with 7 bases of the junction left unmatched. CDR3 DNA sequence: TGTGCCACCAGTGATTTCTTCGGGACAGGGTTCTTCTTT. Protein product: CATSDFFGTGFFF.

This clone was seen more than once but under ten times. The gene calls are TRBV28 and TRBJ1-5; 9 bases align to TRBD1. The length of the CDR3 is 16 residues. Looked up from germline, CDR1 is MDHEN and CDR2 is SYDVKM. The V gene end was trimmed by 7 bases and the J gene end by 0 bases; junction bases not matched to a gene: 7. As DNA, the CDR3 is TGTGCCAGCATTGAGACAGGGGGACGTAGCAATCAGCCCCAGCATTTT. The encoded protein is CASIETGGRSNQPQHF.

The CDR3 bases are TGTGCCAGCAGTTTATTTACGGCTAGCGGGAGATACACAGATACGCAGTATTTT. This sequence encodes CASSLFTASGRYTDTQYF. The V gene is TRBV28, the J gene TRBJ2-3; 10 nucleotides line up with TRBD2. The CDR3 has 18 amino acids. V shed 1 base, J shed 2 bases, and the junction held 9 bases outside the gene matches. CDR1 MDHEN and CDR2 SYDVKM come from the germline V gene.

The genes are TRBV29-1 and TRBJ2-2; 12 bases are shared with TRBD2. The germline V gene has CDR1 SQVTM and CDR2 ANQGSEA. After removal of 7 bases from V and 1 base from J, the junction contained 1 base not matched to a gene. CDR3 length equals 14 residues. This CDR3 reads CSGLAGENTGELFF. As DNA, the CDR3 is TGCAGCGGACTAGCGGGAGAGAACACCGGGGAGCTGTTTTTT.

This chain connects TRBV2 to TRBJ1-5; D is unclear. Germline-derived CDR1 and CDR2 are SNHLY and FYNNEI. V shed 7 bases and J shed 5 bases, with 12 bases lying between them. This CDR3 has 13 residues. The DNA of the CDR3 is TGTGCCAGCACCGGGAACACCGATCAGCCCCAGCATTTT. Translated, it gives CASTGNTDQPQHF.

This chain joins TRBV13 and TRBJ1-3; no clear D. The germline CDR1 and CDR2 sequences are PRHDT and FYEKMQ (reference sequence). The CDR3 runs 14 residues. V lost 3 bases and J lost 0, with 6 bases in between. CDR3 sequence (DNA): TGTGCCAGCAGCTTCTCTTTCTCTGGAAACACCATATATTTT. It is translated as CASSFSFSGNTIYF.

This clone was observed a few times. This chain joins TRBV14 and TRBJ2-6, with 8 bases lining up with TRBD1. CDR1 and CDR2 (germline): SGHDN, FVKESK. V gave up 4 bases and J gave up 0 bases; unmatched junction bases: 8. The length of the CDR3 is 18 residues. Here the CDR3 reads CASSRIGQGTSGANVLTF. In DNA form, the CDR3 reads TGTGCCAGCAGCCGTATAGGACAGGGTACCTCTGGGGCCAACGTCCTGACTTTC.

The chain carries TRBV11-2 and TRBJ2-1; 8 bases line up with TRBD2. V was pared by 0 bases and J by 10 bases, with 8 bases of the junction left unmatched. Germline loops: CDR1 SGHAT, CDR2 FQNNGV. This CDR3 comprises 15 residues. CDR3 sequence (DNA): TGTGCCAGCAGCTTAGATCCAGCGGGAGTTAGGGAGCAGTTCTTC. Protein product: CASSLDPAGVREQFF.

This chain uses TRBV5-1 with TRBJ2-3, with D possibly being TRBD2 (5 bases). The V and J ends lost 4 bases and 2 bases respectively, with 17 bases between them. The germline CDR1 and CDR2 sequences are SGHRS and YFSETQ. The CDR3 sequence is 16 residues long. The CDR3 sequence is CASSPRGNSATDTQYF. CDR3 DNA sequence: TGCGCCAGCAGCCCTCGCGGAAATAGCGCCACAGATACGCAGTATTTT.

This clone has only one observation. J is TRBJ2-1 and V is TRBV24-1; 7 bases agree with TRBD1. Losses at the gene ends were 6 bases for V and 16 bases for J; bases not matched to a gene: 14. Germline CDR1 and CDR2: KGHDR and SFDVKD. The CDR3 totals 13 residues. CDR3 nucleotides: TGTGCCACCAGTTCGCCTTACCGGGACAGCTATTTCTTC. This encodes CATSSPYRDSYFF.